The sequence of this TCR beta chain was determined in a study of shared clonotypes between healthy human individuals. The wider study: Plates per donor: three CD4 naive, three CD4 memory, two CD8 naive, one CD8 memory. Broader study findings: The study generally estimated greater richness for naive than memory subsets.

Terminally differentiated effector memory CD45RA+ cells were excluded by CCR7 positive selection of CD45RO-negative cells. The donors, all of them Caucasian adults, lived in Nashville, Tennessee. As to this clone: What it binds is unknown.

Assay: immunoSEQ multiplex PCR; the TCRdb copy retains only in-frame clones and omits some. The data hold about 580,000 clones, with roughly 98% observed a single time. Per the germline V gene, CDR1 is GTSNPN and CDR2 is SVGIG (reference sequence). CDR3 length equals 13 residues. Trimming cost V 5 bases and J 0 bases, with 8 bases left between them. This sequence was found in a man aged 30-40 years in good health. This chain uses TRBV30 with TRBJ1-5; D not resolved. The sequenced material came from naive CD8+ T cells sorted from blood. This CDR3 is CAWPPYSNQPQHF. Written as DNA, the CDR3 is TGTGCCTGGCCACCTTATAGCAATCAGCCCCAGCATTTT.